Listed here are 10 T cell receptor beta chains from one sample, sequenced in a study of metastatic and nonmetastatic thyroid tumors. Thyroid surgery had not been preceded by any treatment in any patient. From the PCR reads, TCRdb re-called clones with MiXCR. The data contain around 20,000 clones, roughly a sixth of them singletons. The sequenced sample consisted of blood. These receptors came from a female donor with papillary thyroid cancer or a benign thyroid nodule (not recorded which). Some clones in this sample may be carry-over from other donors' samples.

This clone has at least ten counts. The chain is built from TRBV28 and TRBJ2-5, with TRBD2 identical over 11 bases. J was trimmed by 5 bases and V by 4 bases; bases with no gene match: 9. Germline V gene lookup returns CDR1 MDHEN and CDR2 SYDVKM. The CDR3 contains 16 residues. The CDR3 coding sequence is TGTGCCAGCAGTTCCAATAGCGGGAGGGCCAGGGAGACCCAGTACTTC. Its translation: CASSSNSGRARETQYF.

This clone was seen repeatedly, ten times or more. The chain recombines TRBV9 with TRBJ2-2, with D uncertain. This CDR3 comprises 11 residues. CDR1 and CDR2 (germline): SGDLS, YYNGEE. Trimming cost V 7 bases and J 6 bases, with 7 bases left between them. The CDR3 loop reads CASRFPGELFF. For the CDR3, the DNA is TGTGCCAGCCGGTTTCCCGGGGAGCTGTTTTTT.

This clone was detected many times. The chain has TRBV6-4 and TRBJ2-1, with 8 bases matching TRBD2. CDR3 length: 15 amino acids. Germline CDR1 and CDR2: MRHNA and SNTAGT. Losses at the gene ends were 5 bases for V and 4 bases for J; bases not matched to a gene: 7. The CDR3 DNA sequence: TGTGCCAGCAGTCTTACTAGCGGACCATACAATGAGCAGTTCTTC. Protein product: CASSLTSGPYNEQFF.

By share, this clone ranks as medium-sized. The CDR3 loop is CASSQTGGSTNEKLFF. The DNA of the CDR3 is TGTGCCAGCAGCCAGACAGGGGGGTCAACTAATGAAAAACTGTTTTTT. The J gene is TRBJ1-4, the V gene TRBV4-2; the match to TRBD1 covers 9 bases. The CDR3 sequence is 16 residues long. CDR1 and CDR2 from the germline V gene are LGHNA and YNFKEQ. Losses at the gene ends were 3 bases for V and 0 bases for J; bases not matched to a gene: 2.

This clone was observed at least ten times. This rearrangement joins TRBV5-1 to TRBJ2-7; 7 nucleotides agree with TRBD1. The CDR3 loop spans 13 amino acids. J gave up 6 bases and V 0 bases, and 3 bases lay outside the gene matches. CDR1 is SGHRS, CDR2 YFSETQ, per germline. CDR3 bases: TGCGCCAGCAGCTTGGGGACAGGTCTCGAGCAGTACTTC. Its translation: CASSLGTGLEQYF.

This clone appeared many times. The chain has TRBV27 and TRBJ1-4; 8 positions match TRBD1. After removal of 5 bases from V and 2 bases from J, the junction contained 4 bases not matched to a gene. The germline gives CDR1 MNHEY, CDR2 SMNVEV (reference sequence). The length of the CDR3 is 15 residues. CDR3: CASSRTGFTNEKLFF. The CDR3 nucleotides read TGTGCCAGCAGTAGGACAGGGTTTACTAATGAAAAACTGTTTTTT.

A remark on this clone: Compared with germline, one end of the junction differs, possibly owing to a read error. CDR3 residues: CASSQDGGFGEAQYF. The CDR3 nucleotides are TGCGCCAGCAGCCAAGACGGAGGGTTTGGAGAGGCCCAGTACTTC. J is TRBJ2-5 and V is TRBV3-1, with D possibly TRBD2 on 6 matching bases. Germline values: CDR1 LGHDT, CDR2 YNNKEL (reference sequence). The CDR3 is made up of 15 amino acids.

The table lists this clone with many counts. The chain employs TRBV6-1 and TRBJ1-5; 7 nucleotides match TRBD1. The CDR3 runs to 14 residues. Germline CDR1 MNHNS, CDR2 SASEGT. With V trimmed by 1 base and J by 9 bases, 6 bases remained unmatched. In nucleotides, the CDR3 is TGTGCCAGCAGTGAAGGGGACAGTTCGTCGCCCCAGCATTTT. Translating it yields CASSEGDSSSPQHF.

The chain employs TRBV20-1 and TRBJ2-1, with 9 nucleotides matching TRBD2. The CDR3 contains 16 residues. Per germline, CDR1 DFQATT and CDR2 SNEGSKA (reference sequence). J lost 7 bases, V lost 3 bases, and 13 bases had no gene match. The CDR3 region is CSARTLAGDPRNEQFF. The CDR3 DNA reads as TGCAGTGCTAGGACGTTAGCGGGAGACCCCCGGAATGAGCAGTTCTTC.

This clone was counted many times. The gene calls are TRBV29-1 and TRBJ2-7; tentatively, D is TRBD1 (5 bases). CDR1 and CDR2 from the germline V gene are SQVTM and ANQGSEA. The CDR3 covers 14 residues. V was clipped by 5 bases and J by 3 bases, with 17 bases between them. The CDR3 sequence: CSVQSRQGDYEQYF. The CDR3, as DNA: TGCAGCGTTCAAAGCCGGCAAGGGGACTACGAGCAGTACTTC.